The 32 T cell receptor beta chains presented below share a single source sample, sequenced in a study of T cells in localized non-small cell lung cancer. Method: immunoSEQ multiplex PCR; TCRdb's copy keeps in-frame clones and lacks some. The sample consists of around 41,000 clones, 88% of them appearing once. Source: peripheral blood, taken before any cancer treatment. The receptor source for this set is a female donor aged 60 or older with stage I squamous cell lung carcinoma.

The chain is built from TRBV5-4 and TRBJ2-7; D unresolved. Germline values: CDR1 SGHNT, CDR2 YYREEE (reference sequence). The CDR3 runs 16 residues. Trimming removed 0 bases from V and 5 bases from J, with 18 bases in between. CDR3 in amino acids: CASSLVGQGLWDEQYF. CDR3 in DNA: TGTGCCAGCAGCTTGGTGGGCCAAGGGCTCTGGGACGAGCAGTACTTC.

The rearrangement links TRBV6-1 to TRBJ2-7; the D is unclear. Germline CDR1 reads MNHNS; CDR2 reads SASEGT. Deletions cut 7 bases from V and 0 bases from J, with 10 bases between. The CDR3 covers 13 residues. The CDR3 DNA follows: TGTGCCAGCAATTCACCTTACTCCTACGAGCAGTACTTC. It translates to CASNSPYSYEQYF.

This clone was observed a few times. The genes are TRBV19 and TRBJ2-1, with TRBD2 matching over 7 bases. V shed 6 bases, J shed 6 bases, and the junction held 11 bases outside the gene matches. CDR1 LNHDA and CDR2 SQIVND come from the germline V gene (reference sequence). The CDR3 consists of 15 residues. CDR3 DNA: TGTGCCAGTAGCATCGGGCTAGCGGATTCCAATGAGCAGTTCTTC. This translates into CASSIGLADSNEQFF.

V gene TRBV10-3 combines with J gene TRBJ1-2; D is uncertain. V was shortened by 5 bases and J by 2 bases, with 12 bases between the two germline ends. This CDR3 contains 14 residues. From germline, CDR1 is ENHRY and CDR2 SYGVKD. The CDR3: CAISPSGQNYGYTF. In nucleotides, the CDR3 is TGTGCCATCAGTCCCAGTGGGCAGAACTATGGCTACACCTTC.

This chain joins TRBV7-2 and TRBJ2-7, with 7 bases lining up with TRBD1. CDR3 length: 13 residues. V trimming: 5 bases; J trimming: 3 bases; junction bases outside the gene matches: 4. Per the germline V gene, CDR1 is SGHTA and CDR2 is FQGNSA. The CDR3 sequence: CASSSRDSYEQYF. The CDR3, as DNA: TGTGCCAGCAGCAGCCGGGACAGCTACGAGCAGTACTTC.

The V gene is TRBV30, the J gene TRBJ1-5; no reliable D call. Between the trimmed V and J ends, which lost 2 bases and 4 bases, there was a span of 9 bases. The CDR3 has 13 amino acids. CDR1 and CDR2 (germline): GTSNPN, SVGIG (reference sequence). CDR3: CAWSNKGNQPQHF. For the CDR3, the DNA is TGTGCCTGGAGTAACAAGGGAAATCAGCCCCAGCATTTT.

The rearrangement links TRBV7-9 to TRBJ2-1, with 8 positions matching TRBD2. CDR1 is SEHNR, CDR2 FQNEAQ, per germline (reference sequence). The V gene end was trimmed by 1 base and the J gene end by 5 bases; junction bases not matched to a gene: 4. This CDR3 has 15 residues. The CDR3 reads CASSLGLAIDNEQFF. The CDR3 coding sequence is TGTGCCAGCAGCTTAGGACTAGCGATAGACAATGAGCAGTTCTTC.

This chain connects TRBV5-1 to TRBJ2-7, with TRBD1 matching over 9 bases. Germline assignment: CDR1 SGHRS and CDR2 YFSETQ. This CDR3 spans 18 amino acids. Germline trimming cut 2 bases from V and 2 bases from J; bases unmatched to any gene: 14. DNA of the CDR3: TGCGCCAGCAGCTTCTCACATTCGGGACAGGGTGTCCCCTACGAGCAGTACTTC. Encoded protein: CASSFSHSGQGVPYEQYF. Combining the CDR3 with reference TRBV5-1 and TRBJ2-7 gives the whole variable domain KAGVTQTPRYLIKTRGQQVTLSCSPISGHRSVSWYQQTPGQGLQFLFEYFSETQRNKGNFPGRFSGRQFSNSRSEMNVSTLELGDSALYLCASSFSHSGQGVPYEQYFGPGTRLTVT.

This chain joins TRBV4-3 and TRBJ1-1; D is undetermined. V gave up 1 base and J gave up 3 bases, with 6 bases separating them. The CDR3 covers 13 residues. Per the germline V gene, CDR1 is LGHNA and CDR2 is YSLEER. CDR3 loop: CASSQVWDTEAFF. The CDR3 DNA reads TGCGCCAGCAGCCAAGTCTGGGACACTGAAGCTTTCTTT.

This chain uses TRBV25-1 with TRBJ2-2; TRBD1 matches at 8 bases. The germline gives CDR1 MGHDK, CDR2 SYGVNS. The CDR3 covers 14 residues. The V and J ends lost 3 bases and 6 bases, in that order; junction bases with no gene match: 3. Here the CDR3 DNA reads TGTGCCAGCAGTGACAGGGGGCGCTCCGGGGAGCTGTTTTTT. This sequence encodes CASSDRGRSGELFF.

The V gene is TRBV19, the J gene TRBJ1-1, with 9 nucleotides matching TRBD1. Germline assignment: CDR1 LNHDA and CDR2 SQIVND (reference sequence). J lost 11 bases, V lost 5 bases, and 15 bases had no gene match. The CDR3 is 15 residues long. For the CDR3, the DNA is TGTGCCAGTAGTCGTAGGACAGGGGACGGAGGTGCGGCTTTCTTT. This codes for CASSRRTGDGGAAFF.

On this clone: At one of its ends the junction is not consistent with the germline gene, which may arise from a read error. The rearrangement links TRBV6-5 to TRBJ2-6; no clear D gene. The germline V gene has CDR1 MNHEY and CDR2 SVGAGI. This CDR3 has 13 amino acids. The CDR3 DNA reads as TGTGCCAGCAGTTACTCTGAGGCCAACGTCCTGACTTTC. Translating it yields CASSYSEANVLTF.

CDR3: CASSIADGSNQPQHF. CDR3 DNA: TGTGCCAGTAGTATAGCAGATGGGAGCAATCAGCCCCAGCATTTT. The V gene is TRBV19, the J gene TRBJ1-5, with D hard to call. There are 15 residues in the CDR3. The V and J ends lost 1 base and 1 base respectively, with 8 bases between them. In germline, CDR1 is LNHDA, CDR2 SQIVND (reference sequence).

This rearrangement joins TRBV2 to TRBJ2-7, with 8 positions matching TRBD2. The germline V gene encodes CDR1 SNHLY and CDR2 FYNNEI. Trimming removed 2 bases from V and 0 bases from J; junction bases left unmatched: 6. The CDR3 length is 16 residues. The CDR3 DNA sequence: TGTGCCAGCAGTGAACCGGGCGGGAGGAACTCCTACGAGCAGTACTTC. Translated, it gives CASSEPGGRNSYEQYF.

V is TRBV18 and J is TRBJ2-1; D is ambiguous. The CDR3 sequence is 15 residues long. Trimming took off 4 bases at V and 4 bases at J, with 14 bases between the two ends. Looked up from germline, CDR1 is KGHSH and CDR2 is LQKENI. CDR3 sequence (DNA): TGTGCCAGCTCACTAGTGGTCAGGTTATACAATGAGCAGTTCTTC. Its translation: CASSLVVRLYNEQFF.

This chain joins TRBV27 and TRBJ1-2; D might be TRBD1 (5 bases). Trimming left V 2 bases short and J 4 bases short, with 11 bases between. The germline CDR1 and CDR2 sequences are MNHEY and SMNVEV (reference sequence). The CDR3 extends over 14 amino acids. The CDR3: CASSLKAGPYGYTF. Here the CDR3 DNA reads TGTGCCAGCAGTTTAAAAGCAGGGCCCTATGGCTACACCTTC.

The rearrangement joins TRBV4-3 to TRBJ2-1; 8 nucleotides line up with TRBD2. This CDR3 has 17 amino acids. The germline gives CDR1 LGHNA, CDR2 YSLEER. J gave up 5 bases and V 3 bases, and 12 bases lay outside the gene matches. CDR3 amino acids: CASSHEERELGNNEQFF. CDR3 nucleotide sequence: TGCGCCAGCAGCCACGAGGAGCGGGAGTTAGGTAACAATGAGCAGTTCTTC.

The sample holds a few counts of this clone. CDR3 sequence (DNA): TGCGCCAGCCAGCCAAATCTCGGTCCCTACGAGCAGTACTTC. It translates to CASQPNLGPYEQYF. The chain couples TRBV4-1 to TRBJ2-7; D ambiguous. The CDR3 is made up of 14 amino acids. V lost 8 bases and J 2 bases, leaving 16 bases between the germline ends. Germline values: CDR1 MGHRA, CDR2 YSYEKL.

The V gene is TRBV30, the J gene TRBJ1-5; D perhaps matches TRBD1 (5 bases). CDR3 size: 13 residues. Trimming took off 5 bases at V and 0 bases at J, with 8 bases between the two ends. Germline-derived CDR1 and CDR2 are GTSNPN and SVGIG (reference sequence). Written as DNA, the CDR3 is TGTGCCTGGGGGGCATATAGCAATCAGCCCCAGCATTTT. It is translated as CAWGAYSNQPQHF. Complete variable domain (other parts from reference TRBV30 and TRBJ1-5): SQTIHQWPATLVQPVGSPLSLECTVEGTSNPNLYWYRQAAGRGLQLLFYSVGIGQISSEVPQNLSASRPQDRQFILSSKKLLLSDSGFYLCAWGAYSNQPQHFGDGTRLSIL.

The chain uses TRBV18 and TRBJ1-3, with D unresolved. This CDR3 has 14 amino acids. The V end lost 2 bases, the J end lost 2 bases, and 7 bases lay between the germline ends. Germline CDR1 and CDR2: KGHSH and LQKENI. The DNA of the CDR3 is TGTGCCAGCTCACCAGACAAGACTGGAAACACCATATATTTT. It specifies CASSPDKTGNTIYF.

V is TRBV27 and J is TRBJ2-2; 11 positions match TRBD2. V lost 4 bases and J lost 8; bases outside the gene matches: 18. Germline CDR1 MNHEY, CDR2 SMNVEV (reference sequence). The CDR3 has 19 amino acids. CDR3 nucleotide sequence: TGTGCCAGCAGTTACCGGGAAATCTTAGCGGGAGGGCCGACAGGGGAGCTGTTTTTT. The encoded protein is CASSYREILAGGPTGELFF.

This clone appeared once. V and J are TRBV5-1 and TRBJ2-1; D is ambiguous. Looked up from germline, CDR1 is SGHRS and CDR2 is YFSETQ. The ends were cut back, 2 bases at V and 0 bases at J, with 9 bases in the middle. This CDR3 region has 15 residues. CDR3 protein: CASSFKGFSYNEQFF. In DNA, the CDR3 is TGCGCCAGCAGCTTCAAGGGATTCTCCTACAATGAGCAGTTCTTC. The full variable domain, its missing parts supplied by reference TRBV5-1 and TRBJ2-1, is KAGVTQTPRYLIKTRGQQVTLSCSPISGHRSVSWYQQTPGQGLQFLFEYFSETQRNKGNFPGRFSGRQFSNSRSEMNVSTLELGDSALYLCASSFKGFSYNEQFFGPGTRLTVL.

The V gene is TRBV7-9, the J gene TRBJ2-1; D gene ambiguous. This CDR3 region has 11 residues. The V and J ends lost 11 bases and 4 bases respectively, with 9 bases between them. Germline CDR1 and CDR2: SEHNR and FQNEAQ (reference sequence). This CDR3 reads CAPEVYNEQFF. CDR3 coding DNA: TGTGCCCCAGAAGTATACAATGAGCAGTTCTTC.

For the CDR3, the DNA is TGTGCCAGCAGCATAGATGCAGGGTACGAGCAGTACTTC. Protein: CASSIDAGYEQYF. The rearrangement joins TRBV7-2 to TRBJ2-7, with D possibly being TRBD1 (5 bases). Trimming took 5 bases from V and 4 from J, leaving 12 bases between them. The CDR3 totals 13 residues. Germline-derived CDR1 and CDR2 are SGHTA and FQGNSA.

This chain joins TRBV13 and TRBJ1-2; D might be TRBD1 (6 bases). The CDR3 has 14 residues. CDR1 and CDR2 from the germline V gene are PRHDT and FYEKMQ (reference sequence). V was pared by 5 bases and J by 3 bases, with 13 bases between. CDR3 coding DNA: TGTGCCAGCAGCAAGGGGCAGGGGTACTATGGCTACACCTTC. This codes for CASSKGQGYYGYTF.

The chain is built from TRBV11-2 and TRBJ2-5, with 8 bases fitting TRBD1. The CDR3 totals 15 residues. The V and J ends lost 5 bases and 5 bases, in that order; junction bases with no gene match: 10. From germline, CDR1 is SGHAT and CDR2 FQNNGV. Here the CDR3 reads CASSHQQGGQETQYF. The CDR3 coding sequence is TGTGCCAGCAGCCATCAACAGGGGGGACAGGAGACCCAGTACTTC.

The rearrangement links TRBV18 to TRBJ1-4; D is unresolved. The CDR3 sequence is 14 residues long. Trimming cost V 2 bases and J 5 bases, with 9 bases left between them. Germline lookup yields CDR1 KGHSH and CDR2 LQKENI. This CDR3 reads CASSPGYLNEKLFF. The CDR3, as DNA: TGTGCCAGCTCACCAGGTTACTTGAATGAAAAACTGTTTTTT.

DNA of the CDR3: TGCGCCAGCAGCTTGGGAGAAGGCGGGAGGGCCGGAGGGGAGCAGTTCTTC. Protein sequence: CASSLGEGGRAGGEQFF. The chain links TRBV5-1 to TRBJ2-1, with 9 nucleotides matching TRBD2. V lost 0 bases and J lost 10; bases outside the gene matches: 14. CDR3 size: 17 residues. Germline CDR1 SGHRS, CDR2 YFSETQ.

This clone was observed a single time. The chain carries TRBV7-8 and TRBJ1-2; TRBD1 might be the D (5 bases). This CDR3 spans 15 amino acids. V lost 1 base and J lost 2, with 11 bases in between. CDR1 is SGHVS, CDR2 FQNEAQ, per germline. The CDR3 region is CASSLVAGPNYGYTF. The CDR3 bases are TGTGCCAGCAGCTTAGTGGCAGGGCCGAACTATGGCTACACCTTC.

This clone came up a few times. The J gene is TRBJ1-2, the V gene TRBV6-5; unclear D gene. Trimming shortened V by 7 bases and J by 11 bases, and 26 bases separated the two germline ends. Germline CDR1 and CDR2: MNHEY and SVGAGI. The CDR3 totals 15 residues. This chain's CDR3 is CASTSLGRITTFYTF. Here the CDR3 DNA reads TGTGCCAGCACCTCCCTTGGGCGGATTACTACCTTTTACACCTTC.

This clone occurred once. The chain is built from TRBV4-1 and TRBJ1-4, with 12 bases matching TRBD1. Germline V lookup: CDR1 MGHRA, CDR2 YSYEKL. The CDR3 is made up of 17 amino acids. V gave up 1 base and J gave up 3 bases; unmatched junction bases: 3. The CDR3 nucleotides read TGCGCCAGCAGCCAAGGGGACAGGGGGCAATCTAATGAAAAACTGTTTTTT. It is translated as CASSQGDRGQSNEKLFF.

The chain has TRBV27 and TRBJ1-2; maybe TRBD1 (5 bases). Germline V gene sequence: CDR1 MNHEY, CDR2 SMNVEV (reference sequence). Between the trimmed V and J ends, which lost 7 bases and 7 bases, there was a span of 13 bases. The CDR3 is 12 residues long. In DNA, the CDR3 is TGTGCCAGCAAGCGGGGGGGAGCTGGCTACACCTTC. Protein product: CASKRGGAGYTF.